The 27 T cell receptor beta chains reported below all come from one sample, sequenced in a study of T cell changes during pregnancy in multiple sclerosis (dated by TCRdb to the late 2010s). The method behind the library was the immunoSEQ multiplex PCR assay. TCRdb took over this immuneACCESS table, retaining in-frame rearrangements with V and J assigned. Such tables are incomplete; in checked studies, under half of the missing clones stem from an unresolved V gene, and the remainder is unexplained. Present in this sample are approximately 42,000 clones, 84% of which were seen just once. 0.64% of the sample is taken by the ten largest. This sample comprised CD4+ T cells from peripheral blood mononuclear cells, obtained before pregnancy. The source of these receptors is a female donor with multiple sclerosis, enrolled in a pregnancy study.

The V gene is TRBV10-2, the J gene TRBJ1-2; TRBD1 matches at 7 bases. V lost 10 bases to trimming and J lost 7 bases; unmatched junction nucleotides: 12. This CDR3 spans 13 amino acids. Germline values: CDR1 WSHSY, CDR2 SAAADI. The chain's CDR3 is CATKPQGESGYTF. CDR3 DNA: TGCGCCACCAAACCCCAGGGGGAAAGTGGCTACACCTTC.

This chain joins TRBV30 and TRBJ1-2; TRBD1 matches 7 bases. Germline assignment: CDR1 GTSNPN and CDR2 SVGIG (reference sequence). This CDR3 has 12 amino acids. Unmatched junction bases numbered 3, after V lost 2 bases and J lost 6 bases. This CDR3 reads CAWSHRGDGYTF. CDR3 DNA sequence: TGTGCCTGGAGTCACAGGGGAGATGGCTACACCTTC.

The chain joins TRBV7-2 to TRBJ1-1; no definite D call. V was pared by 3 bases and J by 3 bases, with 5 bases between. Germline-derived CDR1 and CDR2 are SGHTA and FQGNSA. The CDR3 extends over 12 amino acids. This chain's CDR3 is CASSFYDTEAFF. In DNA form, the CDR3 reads TGTGCCAGCAGCTTCTACGACACTGAAGCTTTCTTT.

CDR3 in DNA: TGCAGCGTTGGGGTCGGGGGTAGCACAGATACGCAGTATTTT. This gives the protein CSVGVGGSTDTQYF. This chain connects TRBV29-1 to TRBJ2-3; D might be TRBD2 (6 bases). V shed 4 bases and J shed 0 bases, with 11 bases lying between them. Germline assignment: CDR1 SQVTM and CDR2 ANQGSEA. This CDR3 has 14 residues.

The CDR3 region is CASSPRGNLEKLFF. CDR3 bases: TGTGCCAGCTCACCACGAGGGAACCTAGAAAAACTGTTTTTT. V gene TRBV18 combines with J gene TRBJ1-4, with D uncertain. Trimming took 1 base from V and 8 from J, leaving 11 bases between them. Germline V gene lookup returns CDR1 KGHSH and CDR2 LQKENI. The CDR3 sequence is 14 residues long.

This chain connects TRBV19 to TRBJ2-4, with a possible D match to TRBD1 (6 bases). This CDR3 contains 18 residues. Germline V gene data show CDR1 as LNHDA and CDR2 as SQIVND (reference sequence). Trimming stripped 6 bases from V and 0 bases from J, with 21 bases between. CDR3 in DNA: TGTGCCAGTAGCACACTTACGACAGGAGGATTAGCCAAAAACATTCAGTACTTC. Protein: CASSTLTTGGLAKNIQYF.

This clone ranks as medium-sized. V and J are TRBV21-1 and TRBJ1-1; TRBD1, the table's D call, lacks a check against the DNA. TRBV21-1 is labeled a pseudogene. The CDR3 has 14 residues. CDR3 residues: CASSSHTGDTEAFF. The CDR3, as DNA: TGTGCCAGCAGCTCGCACACAGGGGACACTGAAGCTTTCTTT.

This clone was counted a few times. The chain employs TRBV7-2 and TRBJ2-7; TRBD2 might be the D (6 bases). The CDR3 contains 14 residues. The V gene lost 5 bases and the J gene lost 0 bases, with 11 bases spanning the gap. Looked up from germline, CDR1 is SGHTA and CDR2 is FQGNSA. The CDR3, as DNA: TGTGCCAGCAGCCTGGACTACCGCTCCTACGAGCAGTACTTC. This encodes CASSLDYRSYEQYF.

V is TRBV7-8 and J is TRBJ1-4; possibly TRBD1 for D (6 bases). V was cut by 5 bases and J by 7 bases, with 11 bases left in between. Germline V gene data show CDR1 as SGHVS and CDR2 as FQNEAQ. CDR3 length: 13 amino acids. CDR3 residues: CASSPRQVEKLFF. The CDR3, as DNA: TGTGCCAGCAGCCCCCGACAGGTTGAAAAACTGTTTTTT.

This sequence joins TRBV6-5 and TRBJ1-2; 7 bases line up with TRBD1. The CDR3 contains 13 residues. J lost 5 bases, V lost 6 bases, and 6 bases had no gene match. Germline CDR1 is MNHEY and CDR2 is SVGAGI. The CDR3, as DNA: TGTGCCAGCAGGCGGGACAGCTCATATGGCTACACCTTC. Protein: CASRRDSSYGYTF.

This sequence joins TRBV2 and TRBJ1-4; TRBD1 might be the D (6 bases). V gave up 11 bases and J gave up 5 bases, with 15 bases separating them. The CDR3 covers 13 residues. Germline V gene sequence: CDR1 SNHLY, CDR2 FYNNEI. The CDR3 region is CAGKQGQNEKLFF. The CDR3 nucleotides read TGTGCCGGAAAACAGGGCCAGAATGAAAAACTGTTTTTT. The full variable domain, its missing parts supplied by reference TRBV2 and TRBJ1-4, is EPEVTQTPSHQVTQMGQEVILRCVPISNHLYFYWYRQILGQKVEFLVSFYNNEISEKSEIFDDQFSVERPDGSNFTLKIRSTKLEDSAMYFCAGKQGQNEKLFFGSGTQLSVL.

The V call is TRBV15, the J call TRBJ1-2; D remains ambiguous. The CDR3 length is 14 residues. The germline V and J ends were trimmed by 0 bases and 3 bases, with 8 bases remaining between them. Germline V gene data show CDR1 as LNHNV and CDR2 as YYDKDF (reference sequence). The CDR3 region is CATSRDLEDYGYTF. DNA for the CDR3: TGTGCCACCAGCAGAGACCTGGAGGACTATGGCTACACCTTC.

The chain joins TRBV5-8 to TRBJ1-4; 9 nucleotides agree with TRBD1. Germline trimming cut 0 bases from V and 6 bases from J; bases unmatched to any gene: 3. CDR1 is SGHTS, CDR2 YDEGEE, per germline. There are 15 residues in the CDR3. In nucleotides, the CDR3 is TGTGCCAGCAGCTTGGGGGGACAGGGATATGAAAAACTGTTTTTT. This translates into CASSLGGQGYEKLFF.

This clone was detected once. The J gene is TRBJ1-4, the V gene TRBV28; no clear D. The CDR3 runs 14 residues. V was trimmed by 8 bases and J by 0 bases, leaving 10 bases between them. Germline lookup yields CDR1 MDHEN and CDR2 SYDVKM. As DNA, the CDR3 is TGTGCCAGCCTCTCCAGGTCAACTAATGAAAAACTGTTTTTT. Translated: CASLSRSTNEKLFF.

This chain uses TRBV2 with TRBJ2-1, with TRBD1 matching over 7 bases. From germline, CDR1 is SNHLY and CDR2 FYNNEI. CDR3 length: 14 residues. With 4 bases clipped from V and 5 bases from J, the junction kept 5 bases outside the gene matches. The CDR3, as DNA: TGTGCCAGCAGTGCGGACAGGAGTGACAATGAGCAGTTCTTC. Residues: CASSADRSDNEQFF.

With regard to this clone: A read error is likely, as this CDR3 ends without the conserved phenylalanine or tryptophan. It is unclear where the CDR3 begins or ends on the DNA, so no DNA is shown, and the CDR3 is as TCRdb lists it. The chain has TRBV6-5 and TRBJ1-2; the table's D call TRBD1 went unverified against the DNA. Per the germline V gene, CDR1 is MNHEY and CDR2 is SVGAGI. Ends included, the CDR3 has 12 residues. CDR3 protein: CASSSFPGQTLL.

The DNA of the CDR3 is TGTGCCAGCTCACCAGGACAGGGAAACCAAGAGACCCAGTACTTC. Its translation: CASSPGQGNQETQYF. This chain links TRBV18 with TRBJ2-5, with 8 nucleotides matching TRBD1. Germline CDR1 and CDR2: KGHSH and LQKENI. The CDR3 runs 15 residues. The V gene end was trimmed by 2 bases and the J gene end by 0 bases; junction bases not matched to a gene: 2.

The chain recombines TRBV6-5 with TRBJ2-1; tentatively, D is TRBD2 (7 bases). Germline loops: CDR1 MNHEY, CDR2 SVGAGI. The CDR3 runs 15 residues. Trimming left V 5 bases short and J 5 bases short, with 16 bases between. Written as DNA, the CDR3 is TGTGCCAGCAGTCTACAAGGGGGGGTTAACAATGAGCAGTTCTTC. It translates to CASSLQGGVNNEQFF.

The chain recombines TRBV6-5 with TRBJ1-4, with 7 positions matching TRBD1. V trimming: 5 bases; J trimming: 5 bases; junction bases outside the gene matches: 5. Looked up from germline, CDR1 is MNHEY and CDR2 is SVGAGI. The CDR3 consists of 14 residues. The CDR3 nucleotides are TGTGCCAGCAGTCAACCGGGACAGAATGAAAAACTGTTTTTT. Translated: CASSQPGQNEKLFF.

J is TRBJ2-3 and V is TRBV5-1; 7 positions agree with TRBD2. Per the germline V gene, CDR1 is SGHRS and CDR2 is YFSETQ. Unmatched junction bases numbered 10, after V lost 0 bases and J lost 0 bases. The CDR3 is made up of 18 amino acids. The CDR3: CASSLGSGGLTSTDTQYF. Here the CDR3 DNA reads TGCGCCAGCAGCTTGGGGTCGGGGGGTTTGACGAGCACAGATACGCAGTATTTT.

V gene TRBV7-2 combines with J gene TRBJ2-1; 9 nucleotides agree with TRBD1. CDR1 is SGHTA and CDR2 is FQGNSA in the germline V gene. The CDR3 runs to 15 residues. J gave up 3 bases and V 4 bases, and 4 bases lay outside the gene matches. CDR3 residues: CASSSGTGNYNEQFF. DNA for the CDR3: TGTGCCAGCAGCTCCGGGACAGGGAACTACAATGAGCAGTTCTTC.

For the CDR3, the DNA is TGTGCCAGCAGTCCCCAAACAGGGAACACTGAAGCTTTCTTT. This codes for CASSPQTGNTEAFF. The chain carries TRBV27 and TRBJ1-1, with D possibly being TRBD1 (5 bases). CDR3 length: 14 residues. V lost 5 bases to trimming and J lost 1 base, with 11 bases between them. The germline gives CDR1 MNHEY, CDR2 SMNVEV (reference sequence).

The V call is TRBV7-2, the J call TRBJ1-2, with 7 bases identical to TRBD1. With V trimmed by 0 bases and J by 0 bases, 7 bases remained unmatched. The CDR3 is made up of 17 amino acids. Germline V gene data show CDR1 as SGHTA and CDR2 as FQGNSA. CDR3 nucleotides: TGTGCCAGCAGCTTAGCAGGGACAGTTATAGCTAACTATGGCTACACCTTC. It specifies CASSLAGTVIANYGYTF.

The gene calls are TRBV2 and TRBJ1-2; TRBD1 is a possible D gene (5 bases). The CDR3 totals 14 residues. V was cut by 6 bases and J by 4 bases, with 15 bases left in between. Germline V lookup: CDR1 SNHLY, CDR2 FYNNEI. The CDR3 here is CASRPDGGFYGYTF. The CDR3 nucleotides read TGTGCCAGCAGGCCCGACGGGGGTTTCTATGGCTACACCTTC. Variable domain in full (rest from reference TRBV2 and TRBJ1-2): EPEVTQTPSHQVTQMGQEVILRCVPISNHLYFYWYRQILGQKVEFLVSFYNNEISEKSEIFDDQFSVERPDGSNFTLKIRSTKLEDSAMYFCASRPDGGFYGYTFGSGTRLTVV.

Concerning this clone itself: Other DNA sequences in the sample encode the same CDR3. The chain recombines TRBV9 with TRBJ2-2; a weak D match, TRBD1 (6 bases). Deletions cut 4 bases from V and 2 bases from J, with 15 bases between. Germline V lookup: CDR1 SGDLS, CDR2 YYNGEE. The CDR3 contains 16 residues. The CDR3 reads CASSSQPGQNTGELFF. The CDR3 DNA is TGTGCCAGCAGCTCCCAACCGGGACAAAACACCGGGGAGCTGTTTTTT.

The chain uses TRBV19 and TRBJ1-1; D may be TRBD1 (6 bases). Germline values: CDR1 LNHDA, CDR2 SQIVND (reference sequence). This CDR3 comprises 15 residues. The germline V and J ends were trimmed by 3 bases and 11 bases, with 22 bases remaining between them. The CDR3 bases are TGTGCCAGTAGTATTCGTCACACAGGGTCCCTTGAGGCTTTCTTT. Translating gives CASSIRHTGSLEAFF.

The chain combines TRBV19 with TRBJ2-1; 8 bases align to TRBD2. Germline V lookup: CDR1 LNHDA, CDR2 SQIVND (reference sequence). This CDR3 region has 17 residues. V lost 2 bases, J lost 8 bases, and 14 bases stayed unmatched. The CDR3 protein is CASSISMWTSLLDEQFF. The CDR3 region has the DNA TGTGCCAGTAGTATAAGTATGTGGACTAGCCTGTTGGATGAGCAGTTCTTC.